The clone carrying this T cell receptor (beta chain) was found a few times. The sample is drawn from a study of spatial heterogeneity in lung cancer. The CDR3 has 14 residues. With 2 bases removed from V and 2 bases from J, the gap between germline ends came to 9 bases. In germline, CDR1 is MNHEY, CDR2 SMNVEV (reference sequence). TCRdb used MiXCR to reprocess the 5' RACE reads, holding one entry per CDR3 protein. The sample has tens of thousands of distinct CDR3 sequences, approximately 3% seen once; the top ten hold roughly 34%. The time point denotes: sample taken at primary tumor resection. Unsorted whole RNA from tumor, nontumor lung or frozen PBMC underwent sequencing.

This clonotype was obtained from a male donor with early-stage non-small cell lung cancer. The rearrangement links TRBV27 to TRBJ1-2; a possible D gene is TRBD1 (6 bases). The material sequenced was normal lung tissue next to the tumor, taken at surgery. DNA of the CDR3: TGTGCCAGCAGTTTAATCGGACAGAACTATGGCTACACCTTC. Translated, it gives CASSLIGQNYGYTF.